The 4 T cell receptor beta chains below come from one sample, sequenced in a study of T cell responses to AZD1222 COVID-19 vaccine. Data came from immunoSEQ multiplex PCR; TCRdb stores just in-frame clones and leaves some out. Of around 100,000 clones listed, around 86% were seen once; the top ten hold around 5.1%. The sequencing here drew on peripheral blood, taken on day 0 of AZD1222 vaccination. The receptor set was obtained from an adult in good health.

The gene calls are TRBV12-3 or TRBV12-4 and TRBJ2-1; 7 bases are a match to TRBD1. Trimming removed 3 bases from V and 15 bases from J; junction bases left unmatched: 5. This CDR3 region has 11 residues. The CDR3 nucleotides are TGTGCCAGCAGTTTTTACAGGACAGGGTTCTTC. It specifies CASSFYRTGFF.

The rearrangement links TRBV10-3 to TRBJ2-5; the D is unclear. The CDR3 spans 15 residues. Per the germline V gene, CDR1 is ENHRY and CDR2 is SYGVKD. V dropped 0 bases and J dropped 5 bases, with 13 bases sitting between them. CDR3 amino acids: CAISESQTTQETQYF. For the CDR3, the DNA is TGTGCCATCAGTGAGTCCCAGACAACCCAGGAGACCCAGTACTTC.

CDR3 coding DNA: TGTGCCAGTAGATCCCAGGGGGAGAACTATGGCTACACCTTC. Translation gives CASRSQGENYGYTF. J is TRBJ1-2 and V is TRBV19, with 7 bases identical to TRBD1. After removal of 6 bases from V and 2 bases from J, the junction contained 6 bases not matched to a gene. Germline V gene data show CDR1 as LNHDA and CDR2 as SQIVND (reference sequence). The CDR3 totals 14 residues. Based on the CDR3 plus reference TRBV19 and TRBJ1-2, the full variable domain is DGGITQSPKYLFRKEGQNVTLSCEQNLNHDAMYWYRQDPGQGLRLIYYSQIVNDFQKGDIAEGYSVSREKKESFPLTVTSAQKNPTAFYLCASRSQGENYGYTFGSGTRLTVV.

The chain recombines TRBV19 with TRBJ2-1, with D perhaps matching TRBD1 or TRBD2 (5 bases each). Germline V gives CDR1 LNHDA, CDR2 SQIVND (reference sequence). Trimming shortened V by 4 bases and J by 4 bases, and 14 bases separated the two germline ends. The length of the CDR3 is 15 residues. The CDR3 DNA reads as TGTGCCAGTAGTAGTCCTCGGGACGGGTACAATGAGCAGTTCTTC. This sequence encodes CASSSPRDGYNEQFF. The variable domain in full, completed from reference TRBV19 and TRBJ2-1, reads DGGITQSPKYLFRKEGQNVTLSCEQNLNHDAMYWYRQDPGQGLRLIYYSQIVNDFQKGDIAEGYSVSREKKESFPLTVTSAQKNPTAFYLCASSSPRDGYNEQFFGPGTRLTVL.